A selection of T cell receptor beta chains follows, all from one sample in a study of T cell responses to AZD1222 COVID-19 vaccine. Here immunoSEQ multiplex PCR was the method, and the copy in TCRdb shows in-frame clones only, minus some. The sample records roughly 100,000 clones, 89% being singletons. This specimen consisted of peripheral blood, obtained 28 days after the second AZD1222 dose. Receptor source: an adult who received the AZD1222 COVID-19 vaccine. The CDR3 runs from the conserved cysteine through the conserved F or W. A D gene is named only where the DNA matches it firmly. Where a row states a size, it is once, few, many or the class of an expanded clone; other rows omit it.

v_call	d_call	j_call	clone_size	cdr3_aa	cdr3_nt
TRBV30	.	TRBJ2-6	.	CAWTRTSMSGANVLTF	TGTGCCTGGACCCGGACATCCATGTCTGGGGCCAACGTCCTGACTTTC
TRBV27	.	TRBJ1-2	.	CASPQMTVGYTF	TGTGCCAGCCCTCAAATGACAGTTGGCTACACCTTC
TRBV5-1	.	TRBJ1-6	.	CASRDTAGSGSPLHF	TGCGCCAGCAGGGATACGGCGGGGTCGGGTTCACCCCTCCACTTT
TRBV10-3	TRBD1	TRBJ1-2	.	CAHGTGAIGYTF	TGTGCCCATGGGACAGGCGCTATTGGCTACACCTTC
TRBV9	.	TRBJ1-2	.	CASSVAGSNYGYTF	TGTGCCAGCAGCGTAGCAGGCAGCAACTATGGCTACACCTTC
TRBV4-1	.	TRBJ2-3	.	CASSQVGSKGDTQYF	TGCGCCAGCAGCCAAGTTGGAAGCAAGGGAGATACGCAGTATTTT
TRBV10-2	.	TRBJ2-7	.	CASSESMRLARYEQYF	TGCGCCAGCAGTGAGTCTATGCGTCTAGCGCGCTACGAGCAGTACTTC
TRBV28	.	TRBJ1-6	.	CASSLVDRALHF	TGTGCCAGCAGTTTAGTCGATCGGGCCCTCCACTTT
TRBV28	.	TRBJ1-2	once	CASNSGDTYYGYTF	TGTGCCAGCAATTCAGGGGACACCTACTATGGCTACACCTTC
TRBV12-5	TRBD2	TRBJ2-2	.	CASGLVGTSGRGTNTGELFF	TGTGCTAGTGGTTTGGTTGGGACTAGCGGGAGGGGGACCAACACCGGGGAGCTGTTTTTT
TRBV4-1	.	TRBJ1-2	.	CASSQGGLASLIYGYTF	TGCGCCAGCAGCCAAGGGGGCTTAGCCTCCCTCATCTATGGCTACACCTTC
TRBV15	TRBD2	TRBJ2-2	.	CATSRDRGVSDTGELFF	TGTGCCACCAGCAGAGATCGGGGGGTGTCGGACACCGGGGAGCTGTTTTTT
TRBV2	.	TRBJ1-6	.	CASRLTDSPLHF	TGTGCCAGCCGTTTAACAGATTCACCCCTCCACTTT
TRBV19	TRBD2	TRBJ2-2	.	CASRLAGGGELFF	TGTGCCTCCAGACTAGCGGGAGGCGGGGAGCTGTTTTTT
TRBV7-6	.	TRBJ2-7	.	CASSLARAGVGEQYF	TGTGCCAGCAGCTTAGCTAGGGCAGGGGTGGGCGAGCAGTACTTC
TRBV7-3	.	TRBJ2-3	.	CASSLSYRATDTQYF	TGTGCCAGCAGCTTAAGTTACAGGGCGACAGATACGCAGTATTTT
TRBV24-1	.	TRBJ2-3	once	CATSDPPFPATQYF	TGTGCCACCAGTGATCCCCCCTTTCCTGCGACGCAGTATTTT
TRBV2	.	TRBJ2-7	few	CASRDSEPYEQYF	TGTGCCAGCCGGGACTCCGAGCCCTACGAGCAGTACTTC
TRBV13	.	TRBJ1-1	.	CASSLTGGVKAEAFF	TGTGCCAGCAGCTTAACAGGTGGGGTGAAGGCTGAAGCTTTCTTT
TRBV7-3	.	TRBJ2-2	.	CASSLLGGPGTGELFF	TGTGCCAGCAGTTTACTTGGAGGGCCGGGCACCGGGGAGCTGTTTTTT
TRBV6-4	TRBD1	TRBJ1-6	once	CASSRQGNSPLHF	TGTGCCAGCAGTAGACAGGGGAATTCACCCCTCCACTTT
TRBV3-1/TRBV3-2	.	TRBJ1-2	.	CASSQGSSYGYTF	TGTGCCAGCAGCCAGGGGAGTTCCTATGGCTACACCTTC
TRBV7-2	.	TRBJ2-7	few	CASSLGPSSYEQYF	TGTGCCAGCAGCTTAGGTCCAAGCTCCTACGAGCAGTACTTC
TRBV6-5	.	TRBJ2-6	.	CASTSAGANVLTF	TGTGCCAGCACCTCAGCTGGGGCCAACGTCCTGACTTTC
TRBV4-2	TRBD2	TRBJ2-4	.	CASSQEYRTSKNIQYF	TGTGCCAGCAGCCAAGAGTACCGGACTAGCAAAAACATTCAGTACTTC
TRBV7-9	.	TRBJ2-2	.	CASSLVAAGPGELFF	TGTGCCAGCAGCTTAGTCGCTGCAGGGCCCGGGGAGCTGTTTTTT
TRBV5-1	TRBD1	TRBJ2-3	.	CASSSGQITPHFSTDTQYF	TGCGCCAGCAGCTCGGGACAGATTACGCCCCACTTTAGCACAGATACGCAGTATTTT
TRBV7-3	TRBD2	TRBJ2-3	.	CASSLSGGSGTDTQYF	TGTGCCAGCAGCTTAAGCGGCGGGAGCGGCACAGATACGCAGTATTTT
TRBV28	.	TRBJ1-1	.	CASSLVTVGTEAFF	TGTGCCAGCAGCCTCGTAACAGTGGGCACTGAAGCTTTCTTT
TRBV7-9	TRBD2	TRBJ2-7	.	CASTGTSGSRYEQYF	TGTGCCAGCACAGGGACTAGCGGGAGTAGGTACGAGCAGTACTTC
TRBV6-5	.	TRBJ2-7	.	CASTELGGEQYF	TGTGCCAGCACCGAGTTAGGGGGCGAGCAGTACTTC
TRBV19	TRBD2	TRBJ2-1	once	CASSSATSGRFEQFF	TGTGCCAGTAGTAGCGCGACTAGCGGGAGGTTTGAGCAGTTCTTC
TRBV30	.	TRBJ2-5	.	CAWSAQSGTQYF	TGTGCCTGGAGTGCCCAGTCTGGGACCCAGTACTTC
TRBV28	.	TRBJ2-7	once	CASSLDQGSSGEQYF	TGTGCCAGCAGTTTAGATCAGGGGTCGTCTGGGGAGCAGTACTTC
TRBV24-1	.	TRBJ2-3	once	CATEDGGSTDTQYF	TGTGCCACGGAGGACGGGGGCAGCACAGATACGCAGTATTTT
TRBV5-1	TRBD1	TRBJ1-2	.	CASSLRTGADYGYTF	TGCGCCAGCAGCCTCCGGACAGGGGCGGACTATGGCTACACCTTC
TRBV9	TRBD2	TRBJ2-1	.	CASSVLAGSYNEQFF	TGTGCCAGCAGCGTTCTAGCGGGATCCTACAATGAGCAGTTCTTC
TRBV5-1	.	TRBJ1-6	.	CASSLVGNNSPLHF	TGCGCCAGCAGCTTGGTAGGAAATAATTCACCCCTCCACTTT
TRBV25-1	.	TRBJ1-6	.	CASSQSTGYNSPLHF	TGTGCCAGCAGCCAATCTACGGGGTACAATTCACCCCTCCACTTT
TRBV4-2	.	TRBJ2-5	.	CASSQDMMAETQYF	TGTGCCAGCAGCCAAGATATGATGGCAGAGACCCAGTACTTC
TRBV27	.	TRBJ2-1	few	CASSFLGSSLDNEQFF	TGTGCCAGCAGTTTTCTCGGGAGTTCCCTAGACAATGAGCAGTTCTTC
TRBV5-6	.	TRBJ2-3	.	CASSKTPSTDTQYF	TGTGCCAGCAGCAAGACTCCTAGCACAGATACGCAGTATTTT
TRBV6-5	.	TRBJ2-5	.	CASLPAGGARETQYF	TGTGCCAGCCTACCCGCAGGAGGAGCTCGGGAGACCCAGTACTTC
TRBV11-2	.	TRBJ1-1	.	CASSFLLLNTEAFF	TGTGCCAGCAGCTTTCTACTTTTGAACACTGAAGCTTTCTTT
TRBV10-3	TRBD1	TRBJ2-2	.	CAIATGQGGTGELFF	TGTGCCATCGCAACCGGACAGGGAGGCACCGGGGAGCTGTTTTTT
TRBV6-5	.	TRBJ2-1	.	CASLAGNSYNEQFF	TGTGCCAGCTTGGCGGGGAACTCCTACAATGAGCAGTTCTTC
TRBV7-2	TRBD1	TRBJ1-3	.	CASSLGTGSGNTIYF	TGTGCCAGCAGCTTAGGGACAGGGTCCGGAAACACCATATATTTT
TRBV10-3	TRBD2	TRBJ2-1	.	CAIRTSGSGNEQFF	TGTGCCATCAGGACTAGCGGGAGTGGAAATGAGCAGTTCTTC
TRBV7-2	.	TRBJ2-3	.	CASTAGGRSTDTQYF	TGTGCCAGCACCGCGGGCGGCCGAAGCACAGATACGCAGTATTTT
TRBV27	TRBD2	TRBJ2-1	.	CASSSRTSGRPGVGEQFF	TGTGCCAGCAGTTCCCGGACTAGCGGGAGGCCAGGGGTTGGTGAGCAGTTCTTC
TRBV28	.	TRBJ2-2	.	CASSLWLEGAGELFF	TGTGCCAGCAGTTTATGGCTGGAGGGGGCCGGGGAGCTGTTTTTT